The source of this TCR beta chain is a study of post-analysis software for immune sequencing data. Study at large: The disease courses covered relapsing-remitting, secondary progressive and progressive-relapsing multiple sclerosis. General study points: Those with multiple sclerosis, the patient group, showed significantly lower normalized Chao1 diversity than controls. Among roughly five TRBV segments more frequent in patients than controls were TRBV5-6, TRBV5-1 and TRBV20-1. With F measure, samples from one preparation batch clustered together strongly.

The CDR3 has 16 amino acids. CDR1 and CDR2 (germline): SGHRS, YFSETQ. With V trimmed by 4 bases and J by 6 bases, 12 bases remained unmatched. For this clonotype: Its antigen is currently unknown.

The authors incorporated unique molecular identifiers into the TCR beta cDNA libraries. It was from about 1 to 10 million T cells that 500,000 to 600,000 cDNA molecules came. TCRdb independently ran MiXCR on the PCR reads; one entry per CDR3 protein. The sample consists of 550,000 to 700,000 distinct CDR3 sequences, 44% of them appearing once. The chain is built from TRBV5-1 and TRBJ2-1; 8 bases align to TRBD2. The sample taken for sequencing was blood. The origin of this receptor is a girl under 18 with multiple sclerosis. CDR3 loop: CASSRLTSVGGNEQFF. The CDR3 DNA reads TGCGCCAGCAGCCGCCTGACTAGCGTGGGGGGCAATGAGCAGTTCTTC.